Presented here are 5 T cell receptor beta chains from one specimen sequenced in a study of control samples from healthy donors and cancer patients. Sequencing was performed with immunoSEQ multiplex PCR; in TCRdb, only in-frame clones are kept and a portion is missing. Among 98,000 or so clones listed, approximately 84% were seen once. Material for sequencing was blood. Receptor source: a man younger than 35 in good health.

The chain is built from TRBV6-2 or TRBV6-3 and TRBJ1-1, with TRBD1 as a possible D gene (5 bases). The CDR3 contains 14 residues. V was trimmed by 5 bases and J by 4 bases, leaving 14 bases between them. The germline CDR1 and CDR2 sequences are MNHEY and SVGEGT. The DNA of the CDR3 is TGTGCCAGCAGTCGCTCATGGAGGGGCACTGAAGCTTTCTTT. This encodes CASSRSWRGTEAFF.

The chain employs TRBV7-9 and TRBJ1-2; D is uncertain. Trimming removed 2 bases at V and 4 bases at J, with 5 bases between. CDR1 and CDR2 (germline): SEHNR, FQNEAQ (reference sequence). The CDR3 loop spans 12 amino acids. The CDR3 DNA reads as TGTGCCAGCAGCTTACAGTCCTATGGCTACACCTTC. Protein: CASSLQSYGYTF.

The V and J genes are TRBV6-5 and TRBJ2-7; no definite D call. This CDR3 is 13 amino acids long. Germline V gene sequence: CDR1 MNHEY, CDR2 SVGAGI. Trimming took 7 bases from V and 3 from J, leaving 13 bases between them. CDR3 sequence: CASKQTADYEQYF. DNA of the CDR3: TGTGCCAGCAAGCAAACGGCGGACTACGAGCAGTACTTC.

The rearrangement joins TRBV4-1 to TRBJ1-6; D is possibly TRBD1 (5 bases). With 1 base removed from V and 8 bases from J, the gap between germline ends came to 12 bases. The CDR3 contains 15 residues. Germline V CDR1 and CDR2: MGHRA, YSYEKL. The CDR3 sequence: CASSQVVWGDSPLHF. CDR3 sequence (DNA): TGCGCCAGCAGCCAAGTCGTCTGGGGGGATTCACCCCTCCACTTT.

The rearrangement uses TRBV12-5 and TRBJ1-1; D is unresolved. Trimming shortened V by 2 bases and J by 4 bases, and 5 bases separated the two germline ends. In germline, CDR1 is LGHNT, CDR2 FRNRAP. CDR3 length: 12 residues. CDR3 coding DNA: TGTGCTAGTGGTTTGTGGTCCACTGAAGCTTTCTTT. Translation gives CASGLWSTEAFF.